The clone carrying this T cell receptor (beta chain) was counted only a few times. Its target is not known. The assay was immunoSEQ multiplex PCR, and TCRdb's table has in-frame clones only and misses some. The table has about 44,000 clones, about 85% seen once. Samples were taken at baseline and on day 1 of cycles 4 and 7. This record belongs to a study of OX40 agonist ivuxolimab in advanced cancers. Study context: Treatment of patients was with ivuxolimab, an agonistic anti-OX40 (CD134) antibody. While on treatment, patients had intravenous ivuxolimab at 0.01 to 10 mg/kg every 2 weeks. Study-wide points: CD8+ T cells showed, on average, more clonal expansion than CD4+ cells.

The CDR3 is made up of 23 amino acids. Trimming removed 3 bases at V and 8 bases at J, with 41 bases between. Per germline, CDR1 MDHEN and CDR2 SYDVKM. The chain recombines TRBV28 with TRBJ1-3; possible D gene TRBD1, 5 bases. This clonotype was obtained from an adult with an advanced solid tumor such as melanoma, head and neck, liver or kidney cancer. The specimen was CD4+ or CD8+ T cells sorted from blood, collected in a trial of the OX40 agonist ivuxolimab. The CDR3 DNA reads as TGTGCCAGCAGTTTCACCCTGGGGAGGGGCGTAGGTAGCCAGCGAGATGCGAGGGACACCATATATTTT. Translation gives CASSFTLGRGVGSQRDARDTIYF.